This TCR beta chain comes out of a study of cytomegalovirus exposure and HLA in healthy donors. The CDR3 spans 14 residues. Germline lookup yields CDR1 GTSNPN and CDR2 SVGIG (reference sequence). Trimming took 4 bases from V and 2 from J; bases not matched to a gene: 6. 13 Jbeta primers and 60 Vbeta primers were used for the PCR. Generated by immunoSEQ multiplex PCR, the TCRdb table keeps only in-frame clones and is missing some. The sample has around 230,000 clones; approximately 78% are singletons. The sequenced sample consisted of PBMCs. The genes are TRBV30 and TRBJ2-3; 7 nucleotides match TRBD1. This TCR derives from a boy aged 5-17 years in good health and CMV-seronegative. The CDR3 region is CAWTQTGTTDTQYF. In nucleotides, the CDR3 is TGTGCCTGGACCCAGACAGGGACCACAGATACGCAGTATTTT.